The 7 T cell receptor beta chains below come from one sample, sequenced in a study of T cell repertoires in cytomegalovirus infection. Each CDR3 protein is one row after TCRdb ran MiXCR on the reads. This table holds about 130,000 distinct CDR3 sequences, 25% to 35% found once. No antigen has been assigned to these receptors. Sequences were derived from CD8+ T cells from cultured PBMCs, sampled from culture after CMV antigen stimulation. Receptors originate from a human donor in good health (CMV status not recorded). Some clones in this sample may be carry-over from other donors' samples.

A few counts support this clonotype. The J gene is TRBJ2-7, the V gene TRBV7-2, with a weak D call TRBD1 (6 bases). This CDR3 region has 14 residues. Germline assignment: CDR1 SGHTA and CDR2 FQGNSA. Trimming removed 6 bases from V and 6 bases from J, with 18 bases in between. CDR3 in amino acids: CASRFGTSSSEQYF. The CDR3 nucleotides are TGTGCCAGCAGATTTGGGACATCGAGCTCCGAGCAGTACTTC.

This chain connects TRBV5-4 to TRBJ1-1; D gene uncertain. Between the trimmed V and J ends, which lost 0 bases and 5 bases, there was a span of 8 bases. The CDR3 runs 13 residues. Germline V gene data show CDR1 as SGHNT and CDR2 as YYREEE (reference sequence). As DNA, the CDR3 is TGTGCCAGCAGCTTGGGGACTGGGACTGAAGCTTTCTTT. This translates into CASSLGTGTEAFF.

This clonotype was observed a handful of times. The chain recombines TRBV11-2 with TRBJ2-5; maybe TRBD2 (6 bases). Trimming stripped 6 bases from V and 5 bases from J, with 13 bases between. The CDR3 is 13 amino acids. The germline CDR1 and CDR2 sequences are SGHAT and FQNNGV. CDR3 loop: CASRVEAGETQYF. CDR3 bases: TGTGCCAGCAGGGTAGAAGCGGGCGAGACCCAGTACTTC.

This clonotype appeared many times. The chain links TRBV27 to TRBJ2-2, with D hard to call. Germline lookup yields CDR1 MNHEY and CDR2 SMNVEV (reference sequence). The V and J ends lost 2 bases and 6 bases respectively, with 4 bases between them. The CDR3 is made up of 12 amino acids. The CDR3 nucleotides read TGTGCCAGCAGTTTAATCTCCGGGGAGCTGTTTTTT. Translated, it gives CASSLISGELFF.

This clonotype has just a few counts. The chain couples TRBV20-1 to TRBJ2-2; D possibly corresponds to TRBD1 (6 bases). V gave up 0 bases and J gave up 4 bases, with 12 bases separating them. The CDR3 totals 15 residues. Germline assignment: CDR1 DFQATT and CDR2 SNEGSKA (reference sequence). The CDR3 sequence: CSARDPGAATGELFF. Written as DNA, the CDR3 is TGCAGTGCTAGAGATCCAGGGGCGGCCACCGGGGAGCTGTTTTTT.

The chain links TRBV7-9 to TRBJ1-2, with 12 bases aligning to TRBD1. With 5 bases clipped from V and 4 bases from J, the junction kept 14 bases outside the gene matches. The CDR3 runs to 18 residues. Germline CDR1 SEHNR, CDR2 FQNEAQ (reference sequence). The CDR3 loop reads CASSHTGTGGSSAYGYTF. In DNA form, the CDR3 reads TGTGCCAGCAGCCACACCGGGACAGGGGGCTCTTCGGCCTATGGCTACACCTTC.

This sequence joins TRBV7-2 and TRBJ2-1; 8 bases are a match to TRBD2. Germline V gene lookup returns CDR1 SGHTA and CDR2 FQGNSA. The ends lost 5 bases at V and 3 bases at J; junction bases unmatched: 9. The CDR3 consists of 16 residues. For the CDR3, the DNA is TGTGCCAGCAGCGCCCCCCTAGCGGGCGACTACAATGAGCAGTTCTTC. Translating gives CASSAPLAGDYNEQFF.